Each of the 28 T cell receptor beta chains below was sequenced from the same sample in a study of blood T cell repertoires in COVID-19. Data came from immunoSEQ multiplex PCR; TCRdb stores just in-frame clones and leaves some out. Here the sample spans roughly 16,000 clones, about 89% being singletons. The specimen was peripheral blood. The source is a woman aged 80 or over with COVID-19, enrolled during active disease.

The CDR3 here is CASSPTSQGFGYTF. The CDR3 DNA sequence: TGCGCCAGCAGCCCGACCTCACAGGGTTTCGGCTACACCTTC. The genes are TRBV4-1 and TRBJ1-2; possibly TRBD1 for D (6 bases). This CDR3 contains 14 residues. With 4 bases removed from V and 8 bases from J, the gap between germline ends came to 17 bases. The germline V gene encodes CDR1 MGHRA and CDR2 YSYEKL.

The genes are TRBV9 and TRBJ1-1, with 8 bases matching TRBD1. This CDR3 is built from 13 residues. With 7 bases clipped from V and 8 bases from J, the junction kept 10 bases outside the gene matches. Germline CDR1 SGDLS, CDR2 YYNGEE. The CDR3 nucleotides read TGTGCCAGCGACCCAAACGGACAGGGAGAAGCTTTCTTT. Its translation is CASDPNGQGEAFF. Filled out from reference TRBV9 and TRBJ1-1, the complete variable domain reads DSGVTQTPKHLITATGQRVTLRCSPRSGDLSVYWYQQSLDQGLQFLIQYYNGEERAKGNILERFSAQQFPDLHSELNLSSLELGDSALYFCASDPNGQGEAFFGQGTRLTVV.

The genes are TRBV19 and TRBJ1-5; no definite D call. CDR3 length: 15 residues. CDR1 and CDR2 from the germline V gene are LNHDA and SQIVND (reference sequence). V was trimmed by 6 bases and J by 1 base, leaving 13 bases between them. The CDR3 spells CASSPKRLSNQPQHF. The CDR3 DNA reads TGTGCCAGTAGCCCAAAGCGTTTGAGCAATCAGCCCCAGCATTTT.

This chain connects TRBV6-5 to TRBJ1-2; 10 positions agree with TRBD1. Germline V gives CDR1 MNHEY, CDR2 SVGAGI. The trim removed 3 bases at V and 2 bases at J, leaving 6 bases unmatched. There are 16 residues in the CDR3. For the CDR3, the DNA is TGTGCCAGCAGTTATTATCGGACAGGGGGAAACTATGGCTACACCTTC. Translation gives CASSYYRTGGNYGYTF.

A word on this clone: The junction departs from germline at one end; a sequencing error may be responsible. The chain is built from TRBV5-1 and TRBJ1-2, with D perhaps matching TRBD1 (6 bases). This CDR3 has 13 residues. The V gene's germline CDR1 is SGHRS and CDR2 YFSETQ. The CDR3 spells CASSRETGTMPFF. CDR3 nucleotides: TGCGCCAGCAGTCGTGAAACCGGGACAATGCCCTTCTTC.

This clone is a singleton in its sample. The chain carries TRBV3-1 (or the pseudogene TRBV3-2) and TRBJ2-1; 8 positions agree with TRBD1. Germline assignment: CDR1 LGHDT and CDR2 YNNKEL (reference sequence). This CDR3 has 18 residues. V dropped 1 base and J dropped 5; count of bases not matched to a gene: 13. For the CDR3, the DNA is TGTGCCAGCAGCCAAGGCTCCAGAGGGGACAGGTACAACAATGAGCAGTTCTTC. Residues: CASSQGSRGDRYNNEQFF.

The chain recombines TRBV11-2 with TRBJ2-4, with TRBD1 matching 7 bases. CDR3 length: 14 residues. Germline lookup yields CDR1 SGHAT and CDR2 FQNNGV. The V segment lost 3 bases and the J segment 6 bases; nucleotides outside the gene matches: 5. Written as DNA, the CDR3 is TGTGCCAGCAGCTTTCGACAGGGTATAAACATTCAGTACTTC. This gives the protein CASSFRQGINIQYF. Looking up the rest from reference TRBV11-2 and TRBJ2-4 gives the full variable domain: EAGVAQSPRYKIIEKRQSVAFWCNPISGHATLYWYQQILGQGPKLLIQFQNNGVVDDSQLPKDRFSAERLKGVDSTLKIQPAKLEDSAVYLCASSFRQGINIQYFGAGTRLSVL.

The J gene is TRBJ2-5, the V gene TRBV24-1, with D possibly matching TRBD1 (7 bases). Germline-derived CDR1 and CDR2 are KGHDR and SFDVKD. Trimming stripped 5 bases from V and 4 bases from J, with 19 bases between. CDR3 length: 16 residues. The CDR3 region is CATSARLGQGVETQYF. DNA of the CDR3: TGTGCCACCAGTGCGAGACTAGGGCAGGGGGTAGAGACCCAGTACTTC.

The rearrangement uses TRBV10-3 and TRBJ1-4; the match to TRBD1 covers 11 bases. Germline trimming cut 0 bases from V and 6 bases from J; bases unmatched to any gene: 3. The germline V gene has CDR1 ENHRY and CDR2 SYGVKD. The CDR3 runs 16 residues. Here the CDR3 DNA reads TGTGCCATCAGTGAGTCGATGGGACAGGGGGATGAAAAACTGTTTTTT. This encodes CAISESMGQGDEKLFF.

The chain links TRBV5-4 to TRBJ1-2, with 7 nucleotides matching TRBD1. This CDR3 region has 14 residues. CDR1 is SGHNT and CDR2 is YYREEE in the germline V gene (reference sequence). V was clipped by 4 bases and J by 4 bases; unmatched bases: 7. In DNA, the CDR3 is TGTGCCAGCAGCAATCGGGACAGACTCTATGGCTACACCTTC. Amino acids: CASSNRDRLYGYTF.

CDR3 in DNA: TGTGCCAGCAGCCCTGTGGGCCTAAACAATTATGGCTACACCTTC. Its protein is CASSPVGLNNYGYTF. The chain uses TRBV5-6 and TRBJ1-2; unclear D gene. V was shortened by 4 bases and J by 5 bases, with 18 bases between the two germline ends. The CDR3 extends over 15 amino acids. Germline values: CDR1 SGHDT, CDR2 YYEEEE.

This clone was detected only once. Written as DNA, the CDR3 is TGCAGCGTTGCCCAGAGACTAAAGAGGCAAGAGACCCAGTACTTC. Translated, it gives CSVAQRLKRQETQYF. This rearrangement joins TRBV29-1 to TRBJ2-5; D is possibly TRBD2 (5 bases). The V end lost 4 bases, the J end lost 2 bases, and 17 bases lay between the germline ends. The CDR3 is 15 residues long. The germline CDR1 and CDR2 sequences are SQVTM and ANQGSEA. Variable domain in full (rest from reference TRBV29-1 and TRBJ2-5): SAVISQKPSRDICQRGTSLTIQCQVDSQVTMMFWYRQQPGQSLTLIATANQGSEATYESGFVIDKFPISRPNLTFSTLTVSNMSPEDSSIYLCSVAQRLKRQETQYFGPGTRLLVL.

The V call is TRBV12-5, the J call TRBJ2-5; maybe TRBD1 (6 bases). CDR1 is LGHNT, CDR2 FRNRAP, per germline. The CDR3 covers 12 residues. CDR3 coding DNA: TGTGGGATATGGGCAGGGGCAAAGACCCAGTACTTC. The encoded protein is CGIWAGAKTQYF. The complete variable domain, with remaining parts taken from reference TRBV12-5 and TRBJ2-5, reads DARVTQTPRHKVTEMGQEVTMRCQPILGHNTVFWYRQTMMQGLELLAYFRNRAPLDDSGMPKDRFSAEMPDATLATLKIQPSEPRDSAVYFCGIWAGAKTQYFGPGTRLLVL.

The rearrangement links TRBV21-1 to TRBJ2-7; TRBD1, the table's D call, was not compared with the DNA. TRBV21-1 counts as a pseudogene. The CDR3 consists of 15 residues. CDR3 sequence (DNA): TGTGCCAGCAGCAAAGCCGGGACAGACTCCTACGAGCAGTACTTC. Encoded protein: CASSKAGTDSYEQYF.

V is TRBV19 and J is TRBJ1-2, with 7 bases lining up with TRBD1. V was pared by 0 bases and J by 0 bases, with 4 bases of the junction left unmatched. This CDR3 region has 16 residues. Per the germline V gene, CDR1 is LNHDA and CDR2 is SQIVND (reference sequence). The CDR3: CASSIDRQGTNYGYTF. The CDR3 nucleotides read TGTGCCAGTAGTATAGATCGACAGGGAACTAACTATGGCTACACCTTC.

The chain uses TRBV20-1 and TRBJ1-2; 8 bases are shared with TRBD1. With 5 bases clipped from V and 13 bases from J, the junction kept 9 bases outside the gene matches. The CDR3 consists of 11 residues. Germline V gene sequence: CDR1 DFQATT, CDR2 SNEGSKA (reference sequence). CDR3 DNA: TGCAGTGCTTGGGACAGGATCACTGTCACCTTC. Protein product: CSAWDRITVTF.

In its sample, this clone was seen once. The chain employs TRBV3-1 (or the pseudogene TRBV3-2) and TRBJ1-1; no clear D. The CDR3 is made up of 12 amino acids. V was cut by 6 bases and J by 1 base, with 6 bases left in between. The germline V gene encodes CDR1 LGHDT and CDR2 YNNKEL (reference sequence). The DNA for the CDR3 is TGTGCCAGCAGGGAGGGGAACACTGAAGCTTTCTTT. Translated, it gives CASREGNTEAFF.

V is TRBV14 and J is TRBJ2-7; TRBD1 matches 11 bases. This CDR3 contains 15 residues. Losses at the gene ends were 2 bases for V and 5 bases for J; bases not matched to a gene: 5. The germline V gene encodes CDR1 SGHDN and CDR2 FVKESK. The CDR3 loop reads CASSQTGQGVHEQYF. The CDR3 DNA is TGTGCCAGCAGCCAAACGGGACAGGGGGTCCACGAGCAGTACTTC.

The chain is built from TRBV6-6 and TRBJ2-5, with a possible D match to TRBD2 (6 bases). Germline V gene data show CDR1 as MNHNY and CDR2 as SVGAGI (reference sequence). The CDR3 consists of 12 residues. Deletions cut 8 bases from V and 4 bases from J, with 11 bases between. As DNA, the CDR3 is TGTGCCAGCTCGGGGGTAGGAGAGACCCAGTACTTC. The encoded protein is CASSGVGETQYF.

The chain joins TRBV6-5 to TRBJ2-3; D perhaps matches TRBD2 (6 bases). CDR3 size: 15 residues. CDR1 and CDR2 (germline): MNHEY, SVGAGI. V was cut by 0 bases and J by 0 bases, with 7 bases left in between. The CDR3 nucleotides read TGTGCCAGCAGTTACTCGGGAGGTAGCACAGATACGCAGTATTTT. This encodes CASSYSGGSTDTQYF.

This chain connects TRBV5-6 to TRBJ1-5; D gene unclear. The CDR3 runs 16 residues. Germline values: CDR1 SGHDT, CDR2 YYEEEE. The V end lost 4 bases, the J end lost 4 bases, and 18 bases lay between the germline ends. The CDR3 DNA follows: TGTGCCAGCAGCCGAACCCGGGGAGGGCCAAATCAGCCCCAGCATTTT. Translating gives CASSRTRGGPNQPQHF.

The chain carries TRBV7-9 and TRBJ2-3, with unresolved D. The germline V and J ends were trimmed by 1 base and 2 bases, with 4 bases remaining between them. The CDR3 has 13 residues. Germline lookup yields CDR1 SEHNR and CDR2 FQNEAQ (reference sequence). CDR3: CASSLGVTDTQYF. CDR3 coding DNA: TGTGCCAGCAGCTTAGGCGTCACAGATACGCAGTATTTT.

The chain combines TRBV15 with TRBJ1-2, with D unresolved. V gave up 4 bases and J gave up 4 bases, with 7 bases separating them. The germline gives CDR1 LNHNV, CDR2 YYDKDF (reference sequence). The CDR3 length is 12 residues. CDR3 loop: CATSIVGYGYTF. The CDR3 coding sequence is TGTGCCACCAGCATAGTTGGCTATGGCTACACCTTC.

J is TRBJ2-7 and V is TRBV7-2; 10 nucleotides align to TRBD1. Trimming at V came to 2 bases and at J to 4 bases, leaving 8 bases not matched to a gene. The CDR3 sequence is 16 residues long. The germline gives CDR1 SGHTA, CDR2 FQGNSA. The CDR3: CASSLRWGTGVYEQYF. In nucleotides, the CDR3 is TGTGCCAGCAGCTTACGATGGGGGACAGGGGTTTACGAGCAGTACTTC. The full variable domain, in which reference TRBV7-2 and TRBJ2-7 provide the parts outside the CDR3, is GAGVSQSPSNKVTEKGKDVELRCDPISGHTALYWYRQSLGQGLEFLIYFQGNSAPDKSGLPSDRFSAERTGGSVSTLTIQRTQQEDSAVYLCASSLRWGTGVYEQYFGPGTRLTVT.

The chain has TRBV5-1 and TRBJ2-1; 7 bases agree with TRBD2. The germline V gene has CDR1 SGHRS and CDR2 YFSETQ. There are 14 residues in the CDR3. Unmatched junction bases numbered 6, after V lost 6 bases and J lost 3 bases. The CDR3 loop reads CASNSASGYNEQFF. The CDR3 DNA reads TGCGCCAGCAATTCGGCTAGCGGCTACAATGAGCAGTTCTTC.

The rearrangement joins TRBV19 to TRBJ2-3; 9 nucleotides align to TRBD2. The germline V gene has CDR1 LNHDA and CDR2 SQIVND (reference sequence). CDR3 length: 14 residues. The V segment lost 6 bases and the J segment 2 bases; nucleotides outside the gene matches: 3. The CDR3 protein is CASRLAGLTDTQYF. The CDR3 DNA follows: TGTGCCAGTAGACTAGCGGGCCTCACAGATACGCAGTATTTT.

This clone has just one count. V usage is TRBV5-6 and J usage is TRBJ2-5; 12 nucleotides line up with TRBD2. Trimming at V came to 0 bases and at J to 4 bases, leaving 10 bases not matched to a gene. Germline CDR1 reads SGHDT; CDR2 reads YYEEEE. This CDR3 is built from 18 residues. CDR3 residues: CASSLGLAGDWVGETQYF. CDR3 DNA: TGTGCCAGCAGCTTGGGACTAGCGGGAGATTGGGTCGGAGAGACCCAGTACTTC.

This sequence joins TRBV6-1 and TRBJ1-3, with D uncertain. Trimming pared 0 bases from V and 2 bases from J, leaving 14 bases between. Germline lookup yields CDR1 MNHNS and CDR2 SASEGT. The CDR3 is made up of 17 amino acids. CDR3 residues: CASSEAIVGQAGNTIYF. As DNA, the CDR3 is TGTGCCAGCAGTGAAGCTATAGTTGGGCAGGCTGGAAACACCATATATTTT.